Shown below are 15 T cell receptor beta chains from a single sample sequenced in a study of cytomegalovirus exposure and HLA in healthy donors. Method: immunoSEQ multiplex PCR; TCRdb's copy keeps in-frame clones and lacks some. The data contain 200,000 or so clones, around four fifths of them singletons. The source material was PBMCs. All receptors come from a man between 18 and 29 years old in good health and CMV-seropositive.

The genes are TRBV12-5 and TRBJ2-1, with a possible D match to TRBD2 (6 bases). Trimming stripped 1 base from V and 10 bases from J, with 11 bases between. The CDR3 is 13 residues long. Germline V lookup: CDR1 LGHNT, CDR2 FRNRAP. As DNA, the CDR3 is TGTGCTAGTGGTTTGGCGGGGGAGCTGGAGCAGTTCTTC. It yields the protein CASGLAGELEQFF. Supplemented by reference TRBV12-5 and TRBJ2-1, the full variable domain reads DARVTQTPRHKVTEMGQEVTMRCQPILGHNTVFWYRQTMMQGLELLAYFRNRAPLDDSGMPKDRFSAEMPDATLATLKIQPSEPRDSAVYFCASGLAGELEQFFGPGTRLTVL.

The V call is TRBV27, the J call TRBJ1-1; weak D call: TRBD1 (6 bases). The ends were cut back, 6 bases at V and 4 bases at J, with 15 bases in the middle. The CDR3 totals 14 residues. Per germline, CDR1 MNHEY and CDR2 SMNVEV (reference sequence). The CDR3 is CASRPSGGSTEAFF. The DNA for the CDR3 is TGTGCCAGCAGGCCCTCGGGGGGCAGCACTGAAGCTTTCTTT.

This clone is a singleton in its sample. The chain recombines TRBV7-9 with TRBJ2-7; TRBD1 agrees at 7 bases. The CDR3 loop spans 16 amino acids. Trimming cost V 3 bases and J 3 bases; bases outside gene matches: 11. The germline V gene has CDR1 SEHNR and CDR2 FQNEAQ (reference sequence). As DNA, the CDR3 is TGTGCCAGCAGCTTCTTAGGCCGGACAGGTGACTACGAGCAGTACTTC. It codes for CASSFLGRTGDYEQYF. Looking up the rest from reference TRBV7-9 and TRBJ2-7 gives the full variable domain: DTGVSQNPRHKITKRGQNVTFRCDPISEHNRLYWYRQTLGQGPEFLTYFQNEAQLEKSRLLSDRFSAERPKGSFSTLEIQRTEQGDSAMYLCASSFLGRTGDYEQYFGPGTRLTVT.

V usage is TRBV9 and J usage is TRBJ1-1, with 10 positions matching TRBD1. CDR3 length: 15 residues. After removal of 4 bases from V and 1 base from J, the junction contained 4 bases not matched to a gene. Germline values: CDR1 SGDLS, CDR2 YYNGEE. In DNA, the CDR3 is TGTGCCAGCAGCCCTAGGGACAGGGGGAACACTGAAGCTTTCTTT. It yields the protein CASSPRDRGNTEAFF.

Turning to this clone: Without the conserved terminal phenylalanine or tryptophan, this CDR3 likely stems from a read error. It is unclear where the CDR3 begins or ends on the DNA, so no DNA is shown, and the CDR3 is as TCRdb lists it. The rearrangement links TRBV5-3 to TRBJ1-2. TRBV5-3 counts as an open reading frame of uncertain function. A total of 8 residues make up the CDR3, ends included. The CDR3 loop is CARSLAPP.

The CDR3 loop is CASSYSTGSSTDTQYF. In nucleotides, the CDR3 is TGTGCCAGCAGTTACTCCACAGGGTCGAGCACAGATACGCAGTATTTT. This rearrangement joins TRBV6-5 to TRBJ2-3; a possible D gene is TRBD1 (6 bases). The CDR3 is made up of 16 amino acids. Per the germline V gene, CDR1 is MNHEY and CDR2 is SVGAGI. Trimming cost V 0 bases and J 0 bases, with 10 bases left between them.

The V gene is TRBV29-1, the J gene TRBJ2-7; TRBD2 aligns across 15 bases. The germline gives CDR1 SQVTM, CDR2 ANQGSEA. The CDR3 has 16 amino acids. J was trimmed by 3 bases and V by 4 bases; bases with no gene match: 7. Here the CDR3 DNA reads TGCAGCGTTGGGGGAGGACTAGCGGGAGGGAACTACGAGCAGTACTTC. Residues: CSVGGGLAGGNYEQYF.

The gene calls are TRBV28 and TRBJ2-3; TRBD2 matches 7 bases. This CDR3 has 15 amino acids. Germline lookup yields CDR1 MDHEN and CDR2 SYDVKM. After removal of 8 bases from V and 6 bases from J, the junction contained 14 bases not matched to a gene. CDR3 loop: CASPPRAGAGDTQYF. The CDR3 DNA sequence: TGTGCCAGCCCTCCTAGGGCGGGAGCCGGGGATACGCAGTATTTT.

The V and J genes are TRBV7-3 and TRBJ2-3, with TRBD2 matching over 8 bases. The CDR3 consists of 16 residues. Trimming removed 1 base from V and 1 base from J; junction bases left unmatched: 4. Looked up from germline, CDR1 is SGHTA and CDR2 is FQGTGA. The CDR3 spells CASSLRGREGTDTQYF. The CDR3 nucleotides read TGTGCCAGCAGCTTAAGGGGGCGGGAGGGCACAGATACGCAGTATTTT.

V and J are TRBV9 and TRBJ2-2, with 12 bases aligning to TRBD2. V shed 4 bases, J shed 3 bases, and the junction held 4 bases outside the gene matches. The CDR3 loop spans 16 amino acids. CDR1 and CDR2 from the germline V gene are SGDLS and YYNGEE. The CDR3 region has the DNA TGTGCCAGCAGCAGCCTAGCGGGAGGGCACACCGGGGAGCTGTTTTTT. Its translation is CASSSLAGGHTGELFF.

The genes are TRBV6-5 and TRBJ2-1, with D possibly TRBD2 on 5 matching bases. Trimming removed 5 bases from V and 1 base from J, with 12 bases in between. The CDR3 extends over 15 amino acids. CDR1 MNHEY and CDR2 SVGAGI come from the germline V gene. CDR3 protein: CASSPSGVSYNEQFF. In DNA, the CDR3 is TGTGCCAGCAGTCCCAGCGGAGTGTCCTACAATGAGCAGTTCTTC.

This sequence joins TRBV2 and TRBJ2-5; the D gene is possibly TRBD2 (5 bases). The CDR3 runs to 15 residues. The V end lost 3 bases, the J end lost 4 bases, and 15 bases lay between the germline ends. Germline-derived CDR1 and CDR2 are SNHLY and FYNNEI. CDR3 residues: CASSDLDGNSETQYF. CDR3 DNA: TGTGCCAGCAGTGATCTGGACGGGAATTCAGAGACCCAGTACTTC.

This chain uses TRBV28 with TRBJ2-2, with D uncertain. Germline V gene sequence: CDR1 MDHEN, CDR2 SYDVKM. V gave up 5 bases and J gave up 4 bases, with 8 bases separating them. This CDR3 has 13 residues. The CDR3: CASSRVSTGELFF. DNA for the CDR3: TGTGCCAGCAGTCGTGTCTCCACCGGGGAGCTGTTTTTT. The whole variable domain, filled in from reference TRBV28 and TRBJ2-2, reads DVKVTQSSRYLVKRTGEKVFLECVQDMDHENMFWYRQDPGLGLRLIYFSYDVKMKEKGDIPEGYSVSREKKERFSLILESASTNQTSMYLCASSRVSTGELFFGEGSRLTVL.

In nucleotides, the CDR3 is TGTGCCAGCAGTCTCGAGATTAACAATGAGCAGTTCTTC. It translates to CASSLEINNEQFF. This rearrangement joins TRBV6-4 to TRBJ2-1; D is undetermined. Trimming took 5 bases from V and 5 from J, leaving 10 bases between them. The CDR3 runs 13 residues. Germline CDR1 MRHNA, CDR2 SNTAGT.

The chain couples TRBV7-6 to TRBJ1-3; no clear D. Trimming left V 0 bases short and J 4 bases short, with 7 bases between. Germline V gene data show CDR1 as SGHVS and CDR2 as FNYEAQ. This CDR3 comprises 14 residues. The DNA for the CDR3 is TGTGCCAGCAGCTTAGCGGGAGGAGGAAACACCATATATTTT. Translated, it gives CASSLAGGGNTIYF.